The T cell receptor beta chain described here comes from a study of T cell repertoires in cytomegalovirus infection. The CDR3 has 12 residues. Trimming removed 10 bases from V and 1 base from J, with 10 bases in between. Germline CDR1 MDHEN, CDR2 SYDVKM. Points on this clonotype: The antigen is undetermined.

Via MiXCR, TCRdb re-called the reads, giving one row per CDR3 protein. The sample carries roughly 700,000 distinct CDR3 sequences, 30% to 40% recorded once. V is TRBV28 and J is TRBJ1-1; D gene ambiguous. The sequence came from a human donor in good health (CMV status not recorded). Some clones in this sample may be carry-over from other donors' samples. The specimen was cultured PBMCs, collected from culture after CMV antigen stimulation. The CDR3 region has the DNA TGTGCCATTACTAGGAGGAACACTGAAGCTTTCTTT. The encoded protein is CAITRRNTEAFF. Variable domain in full (rest from reference TRBV28 and TRBJ1-1): DVKVTQSSRYLVKRTGEKVFLECVQDMDHENMFWYRQDPGLGLRLIYFSYDVKMKEKGDIPEGYSVSREKKERFSLILESASTNQTSMYLCAITRRNTEAFFGQGTRLTVV.